The 8 T cell receptor beta chains in this list originate from one sample, sequenced in a study of blood T cell repertoires in COVID-19. Method: immunoSEQ multiplex PCR; TCRdb's copy keeps in-frame clones and lacks some. The sample shows some 220,000 clones, 80% of them seen only once. The sample consisted of peripheral blood. The origin of the receptors is a woman between 65 and 79 years old with acute or convalescent COVID-19.

This clone has only one observation. The chain combines TRBV20-1 with TRBJ2-7; 9 bases line up with TRBD2. The junction had 7 bases not matched to a gene; V was cut back by 3 bases and J by 4 bases. CDR1 is DFQATT and CDR2 is SNEGSKA in the germline V gene (reference sequence). The CDR3 spans 14 residues. This CDR3 is CSASGGTSGYEQYF. CDR3 coding DNA: TGCAGTGCTAGTGGGGGAACTAGCGGGTACGAGCAGTACTTC.

This clone was seen once. The genes are TRBV6-1 and TRBJ1-3; 7 bases map to TRBD1. The trim removed 1 base at V and 0 bases at J, leaving 6 bases unmatched. CDR3 size: 17 residues. The germline gives CDR1 MNHNS, CDR2 SASEGT. In nucleotides, the CDR3 is TGTGCCAGCAGTGAAGAGCCAGGGGGATTCTCTGGAAACACCATATATTTT. Translated, it gives CASSEEPGGFSGNTIYF.

This clone was recorded a few times. The chain links TRBV19 to TRBJ1-5; TRBD1 is a possible D gene (5 bases). Per the germline V gene, CDR1 is LNHDA and CDR2 is SQIVND (reference sequence). The CDR3 loop spans 17 amino acids. Deletions cut 0 bases from V and 1 base from J, with 13 bases between. The CDR3 DNA is TGTGCCAGTAGTATAGATCTTGGGGGGTCGAGCAATCAGCCCCAGCATTTT. It is translated as CASSIDLGGSSNQPQHF.

The chain combines TRBV10-3 with TRBJ2-3; 11 positions agree with TRBD2. V dropped 10 bases and J dropped 0; count of bases not matched to a gene: 18. The CDR3 covers 19 residues. CDR1 and CDR2 (germline): ENHRY, SYGVKD. CDR3 amino acids: CATATLAGGLGSSTDTQYF. For the CDR3, the DNA is TGTGCCACCGCCACTCTAGCGGGGGGCCTCGGCTCTAGCACAGATACGCAGTATTTT.

Here the CDR3 DNA reads TGTGCCAGCAGTGAACAGGGTTTGGGCACAGATACGCAGTATTTT. As protein: CASSEQGLGTDTQYF. The chain is built from TRBV2 and TRBJ2-3; maybe TRBD1 (5 bases). V lost 2 bases and J 1 base, leaving 10 bases between the germline ends. Germline CDR1 SNHLY, CDR2 FYNNEI. The CDR3 has 15 residues.

In the case of this clone: This same CDR3 is encoded by further DNA sequences in the sample. V gene TRBV7-2 combines with J gene TRBJ2-1; 9 bases are a match to TRBD1. V was pared by 3 bases and J by 4 bases, with 4 bases of the junction left unmatched. CDR3 size: 15 residues. Germline CDR1 is SGHTA and CDR2 is FQGNSA. Here the CDR3 DNA reads TGTGCCAGCAGCTTTGACAGGGGGTCGTACAATGAGCAGTTCTTC. Amino acid sequence: CASSFDRGSYNEQFF.

This clone was observed a few times. The CDR3 loop is CASSQESNTGELFF. CDR3 DNA: TGCGCCAGCAGCCAAGAAAGCAACACCGGGGAGCTGTTTTTT. V gene TRBV4-1 combines with J gene TRBJ2-2; D is unclear. The germline V gene encodes CDR1 MGHRA and CDR2 YSYEKL. The CDR3 is 14 residues long. Trimming shortened V by 0 bases and J by 2 bases, and 4 bases separated the two germline ends.

This clone was detected a few times. The V and J genes are TRBV9 and TRBJ1-2; TRBD1 agrees at 7 bases. Trimming at V came to 3 bases and at J to 1 base, leaving 15 bases not matched to a gene. The germline CDR1 and CDR2 sequences are SGDLS and YYNGEE. The CDR3 loop spans 18 amino acids. CDR3: CASSAIETGQPINYGYTF. The CDR3 nucleotides read TGTGCCAGCAGCGCCATTGAAACGGGACAGCCTATTAACTATGGCTACACCTTC.